Below are 6 T cell receptor beta chains sequenced from a single sample in a study of CD8 T cells in ankylosing spondylitis. TCRdb redid the calling of the 5' RACE reads with MiXCR, one entry per CDR3 protein. The table records 100,000 or so distinct CDR3 sequences, roughly 8.5% of them present only once. The study, taken as a whole, reports: One TCR beta motif, made up of under ten highly homologous variants, appeared characteristic of ankylosing spondylitis blood.

Which antigens these TCRs recognize remains unknown. Sequencing used blood, either unsorted or a sorted T cell fraction (not recorded which). The receptors were sampled from a male donor with ankylosing spondylitis.

This clonotype was counted ten times or more. V is TRBV20-1 and J is TRBJ1-5, with TRBD1 matching 8 bases. CDR1 and CDR2 (germline): DFQATT, SNEGSKA (reference sequence). CDR3 length: 15 residues. After removal of 3 bases from V and 5 bases from J, the junction contained 9 bases not matched to a gene. Here the CDR3 reads CSASGSGQDHQPQHF. The CDR3 coding sequence is TGCAGTGCTAGCGGTTCGGGACAGGACCATCAGCCCCAGCATTTT.

The J gene is TRBJ2-7, the V gene TRBV6-2 or TRBV6-3, with D unresolved. From germline, CDR1 is MNHEY and CDR2 SVGEGT. This CDR3 is built from 15 residues. The V end was cut by 5 bases, the J end by 2 bases, with 16 bases between. The chain's CDR3 is CASSPPRRRTYEQYF. DNA of the CDR3: TGTGCCAGCAGTCCCCCAAGAAGAAGGACCTACGAGCAGTACTTC.

This clonotype was seen repeatedly, ten times or more. The V and J genes are TRBV6-2 or TRBV6-3 and TRBJ2-7; D may be TRBD1 (5 bases). Germline V gene lookup returns CDR1 MNHEY and CDR2 SVGEGT. The CDR3 contains 11 residues. V was shortened by 7 bases and J by 6 bases, with 10 bases between the two germline ends. The CDR3 region has the DNA TGTGCCAGCACCGACAGTTTCGAGCAGTACTTC. Residues: CASTDSFEQYF.

The gene calls are TRBV15 and TRBJ2-1, with no clear D. The CDR3 is 14 residues long. V was pared by 3 bases and J by 8 bases, with 14 bases between. The germline gives CDR1 LNHNV, CDR2 YYDKDF (reference sequence). CDR3 residues: CATSRDLVRDEQFF. The DNA of the CDR3 is TGTGCCACCAGCAGGGACCTAGTTCGGGATGAGCAGTTCTTC.

A word on this clonotype: A much larger clone is a single base away; this may be a read error. The V gene is TRBV27, the J gene TRBJ2-7, with 7 nucleotides matching TRBD1. The CDR3 is made up of 15 amino acids. CDR1 MNHEY and CDR2 SMNVEV come from the germline V gene (reference sequence). The CDR3 DNA follows: TGTGCCAGAAGTTTAGCACAGGGGCTTTCCTACGAGCAGTACTTC. Its translation: CARSLAQGLSYEQYF.

This clonotype was seen repeatedly, ten times or more. The chain joins TRBV7-9 to TRBJ2-7; 7 bases agree with TRBD2. The germline CDR1 and CDR2 sequences are SEHNR and FQNEAQ (reference sequence). This CDR3 is built from 14 residues. Germline trimming cut 0 bases from V and 1 base from J; bases unmatched to any gene: 0. CDR3 in DNA: TGTGCCAGCAGCTTAGCGGGGGGGTCCTACGAGCAGTACGTC. Translating gives CASSLAGGSYEQYV.